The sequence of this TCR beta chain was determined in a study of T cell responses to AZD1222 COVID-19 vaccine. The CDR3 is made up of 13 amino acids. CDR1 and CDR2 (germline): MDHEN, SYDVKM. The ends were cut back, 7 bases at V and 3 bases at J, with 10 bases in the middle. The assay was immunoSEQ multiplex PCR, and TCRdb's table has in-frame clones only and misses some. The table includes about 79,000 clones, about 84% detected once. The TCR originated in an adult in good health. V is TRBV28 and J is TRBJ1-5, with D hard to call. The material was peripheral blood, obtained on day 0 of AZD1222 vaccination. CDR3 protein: CASNPAPNQPQHF. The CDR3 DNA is TGTGCCAGCAATCCAGCCCCCAATCAGCCCCAGCATTTT. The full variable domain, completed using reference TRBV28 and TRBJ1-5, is DVKVTQSSRYLVKRTGEKVFLECVQDMDHENMFWYRQDPGLGLRLIYFSYDVKMKEKGDIPEGYSVSREKKERFSLILESASTNQTSMYLCASNPAPNQPQHFGDGTRLSIL.